The TCR beta chain under discussion was sequenced for a study of identical twins listed by TCRdb under 2016. In terms of the full investigation: To test whether fetal clonotypes persist, the study used deep sequencing on TCR alpha and beta repertoires from monozygotic twins, unrelated adults of various ages, and cord blood. Replicate twin experiments were performed at different times using different library preparation protocols to rule out contamination.

Library generation was performed with 5' RACE. The data were produced on an Illumina HiSeq 2000. Template switching introduced a universal primer binding site; the final cDNA contained a unique molecular identifier, enabling accurate counting of TCR cDNA molecules. Specific primers in the conserved constant-segment region were used to synthesize first-strand cDNA for the TCR alpha and beta chains. Each cDNA library was double barcoded, with a SMART-Mk sample barcode plus Illumina barcodes, to control for contamination. TruSeq adapter sequences, together with Illumina sample barcodes, were added in two successive PCR steps. Sequencing of the TCR alpha and beta cDNA libraries was done on the Illumina HiSeq platform using custom primers. For the original study's pipeline: Unique molecular identifiers were extracted from raw reads with MiGEC, and CDR3 positions were determined with MiXCR. Recombination models were inferred per individual with the repgenHMM and IGoR tools using an EM algorithm. Shared clonotype analysis was performed with the tcR package in R, normalizing sharing by the product of cloneset sizes. To study raw recombination free of thymic and clonal selection effects, out-of-frame nonproductive sequences were analyzed. The raw public reads went through TCRdb reprocessing: fastp at Q25, MiXCR clone calling, in-frame beta chains kept. CDR3 protein duplicates are merged, each entry listing the most common genes and DNA. These V and J calls derive from TCRdb rather than the authors' analysis. The sample yields approximately 890,000 distinct CDR3 sequences; about 12% were counted once. Of the sample, about 1.5% is held by the ten largest clones.

What the study reported, not specific to this receptor: Compared with coincidental sharing between unrelated individuals, out-of-frame TCR alpha sequences shared between twins had an excess of sequences with low generation probability. Abundant cord blood beta clonotypes had fewer insertions, young adult naive repertoires showed a similar but weaker trend, and memory repertoires showed no such trend. Excess twin sharing in beta out-of-frame sequences was weaker because fewer shared sequences lowered the signal-to-noise ratio. In monozygotic twins, recombination models systematically underestimated out-of-frame TCR alpha sharing, but the models matched the sharing seen between unrelated individuals. Zero-insertion analyses could be partly confounded by invariant T cells such as MAIT and iNKT, though diverse VJ usage argued against such confounding for most clonotypes. Conclusions relied on cross-sectional statistical analysis, since the same donors could not be followed over many years.

The CDR3 covers 15 residues, taking in both the cysteine and the phenylalanine. Only CDR3 DNA is held: 45 bases, read in frame from base 1. Trimmed from V: 4 bases; trimmed from J: 7 bases; junction bases lacking a gene match: 3. The germline V gene yields MGHRA for CDR1 and YSYEKL for CDR2. In its sample, this clonotype was seen a few times. This receptor's antigen is unknown. No base-level quality is on record; no much larger clone is a single base apart. Every donor was a healthy Caucasian. The twin cohort comprised three pairs of female monozygotic twins, all aged roughly 18 to 30 years. The RNA used for TCR libraries was isolated from peripheral blood mononuclear cells. This same sample was also taken into another study, of yellow fever vaccine responses in identical twins. Per the second study: According to the authors, in identical twins the way T cells responded to vaccination appeared partly convergent and partly personalized. The study precisely tracked vaccine-responding T cell clones in identical twins.

The sequence links TRBV4-1 to TRBJ2-2; TRBD2 agrees with 13 junctional bases. The sample was PBMCs. This clonotype was sampled from a woman aged 18-29 years in good health. The DNA sequence reads TGCGCCAGCAGCCCGACTAGCGGGAGGAGCGGGGAGCTGTTTTTT. Its protein product is CASSPTSGRSGELFF.